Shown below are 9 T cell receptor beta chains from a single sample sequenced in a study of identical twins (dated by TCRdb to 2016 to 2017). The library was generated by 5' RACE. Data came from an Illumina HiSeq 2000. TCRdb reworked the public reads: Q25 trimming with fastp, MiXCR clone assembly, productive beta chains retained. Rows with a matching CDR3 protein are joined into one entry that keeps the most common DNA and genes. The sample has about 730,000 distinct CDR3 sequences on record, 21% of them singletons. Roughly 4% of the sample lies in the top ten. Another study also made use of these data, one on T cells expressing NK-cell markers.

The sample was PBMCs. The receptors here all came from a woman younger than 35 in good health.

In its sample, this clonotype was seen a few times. This chain's CDR3 is CASRLDRAGNTIYF. The CDR3 bases are TGTGCCAGCAGACTTGACAGGGCTGGAAACACCATATATTTT. The rearrangement links TRBV6-1 to TRBJ1-3; TRBD1 matches at 7 bases. Germline V gene lookup returns CDR1 MNHNS and CDR2 SASEGT. The CDR3 covers 14 residues. V trimming: 6 bases; J trimming: 2 bases; junction bases outside the gene matches: 4.

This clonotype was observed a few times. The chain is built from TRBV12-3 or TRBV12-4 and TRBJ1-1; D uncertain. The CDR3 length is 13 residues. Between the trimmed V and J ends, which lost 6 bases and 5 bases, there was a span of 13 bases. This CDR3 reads CASRYLEGTEAFF. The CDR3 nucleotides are TGTGCCAGCAGATATTTAGAGGGAACTGAAGCTTTCTTT.

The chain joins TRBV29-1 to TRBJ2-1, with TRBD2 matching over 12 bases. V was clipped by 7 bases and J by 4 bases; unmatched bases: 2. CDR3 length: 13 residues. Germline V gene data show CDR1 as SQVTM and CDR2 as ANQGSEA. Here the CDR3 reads CSGLAGGYNEQFF. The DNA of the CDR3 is TGCAGCGGGCTAGCGGGGGGGTACAATGAGCAGTTCTTC.

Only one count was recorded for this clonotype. The CDR3 spells CASSRKTSGEETQYF. The CDR3 region has the DNA TGTGCCAGCAGCCGGAAGACTAGCGGGGAAGAGACCCAGTACTTC. V gene TRBV11-2 combines with J gene TRBJ2-5, with 11 bases that match TRBD2. CDR3 length: 15 residues. Germline-derived CDR1 and CDR2 are SGHAT and FQNNGV. J gave up 3 bases and V 5 bases, and 5 bases lay outside the gene matches.

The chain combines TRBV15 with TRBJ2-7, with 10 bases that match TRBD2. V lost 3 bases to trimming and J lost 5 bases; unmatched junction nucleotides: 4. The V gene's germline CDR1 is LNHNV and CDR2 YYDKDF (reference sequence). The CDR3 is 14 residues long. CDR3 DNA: TGTGCCACCAGCAGCGGGACTAGCGTCCACGAGCAGTACTTC. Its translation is CATSSGTSVHEQYF. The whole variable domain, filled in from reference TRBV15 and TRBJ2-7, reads DAMVIQNPRYQVTQFGKPVTLSCSQTLNHNVMYWYQQKSSQAPKLLFHYYDKDFNNEADTPDNFQSRRPNTSFCFLDIRSPGLGDTAMYLCATSSGTSVHEQYFGPGTRLTVT.

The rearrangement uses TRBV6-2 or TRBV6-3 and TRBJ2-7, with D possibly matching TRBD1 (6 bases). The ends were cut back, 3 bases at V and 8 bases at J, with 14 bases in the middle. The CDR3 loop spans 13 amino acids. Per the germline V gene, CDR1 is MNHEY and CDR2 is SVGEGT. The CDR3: CASSYPGAEQQYF. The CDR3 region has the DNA TGTGCCAGCAGTTATCCAGGGGCCGAACAGCAGTACTTC.

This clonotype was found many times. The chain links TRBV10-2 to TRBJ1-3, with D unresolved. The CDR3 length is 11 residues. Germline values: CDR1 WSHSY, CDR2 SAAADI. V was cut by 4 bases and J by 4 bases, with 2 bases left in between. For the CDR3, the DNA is TGCGCCAGCAGTGGCGGAAACACCATATATTTT. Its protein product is CASSGGNTIYF.

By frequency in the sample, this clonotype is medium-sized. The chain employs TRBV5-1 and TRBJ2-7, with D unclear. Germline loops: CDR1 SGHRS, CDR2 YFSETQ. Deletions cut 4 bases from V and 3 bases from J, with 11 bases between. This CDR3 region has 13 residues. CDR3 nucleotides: TGCGCCAGCAGCACCCTTATTGGCTACGAGCAGTACTTC. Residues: CASSTLIGYEQYF. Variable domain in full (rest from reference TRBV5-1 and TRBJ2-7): KAGVTQTPRYLIKTRGQQVTLSCSPISGHRSVSWYQQTPGQGLQFLFEYFSETQRNKGNFPGRFSGRQFSNSRSEMNVSTLELGDSALYLCASSTLIGYEQYFGPGTRLTVT.

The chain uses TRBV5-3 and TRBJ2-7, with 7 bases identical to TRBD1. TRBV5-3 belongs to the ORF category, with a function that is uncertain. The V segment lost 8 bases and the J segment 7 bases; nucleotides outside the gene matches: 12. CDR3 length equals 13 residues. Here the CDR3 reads CARDRDRALEQYF. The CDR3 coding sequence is TGTGCCAGGGATCGGGACAGAGCCCTGGAGCAGTACTTC.